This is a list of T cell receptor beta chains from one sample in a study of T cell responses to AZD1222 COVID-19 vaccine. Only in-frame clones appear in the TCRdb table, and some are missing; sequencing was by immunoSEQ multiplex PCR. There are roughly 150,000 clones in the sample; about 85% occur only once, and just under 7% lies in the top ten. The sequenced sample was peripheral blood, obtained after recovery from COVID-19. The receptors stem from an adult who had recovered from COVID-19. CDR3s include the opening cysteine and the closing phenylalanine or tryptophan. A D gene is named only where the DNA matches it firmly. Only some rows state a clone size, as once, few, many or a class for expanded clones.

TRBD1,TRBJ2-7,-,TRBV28,CASAGTDVSYEQYF,TGTGCCAGCGCAGGGACAGACGTCTCCTACGAGCAGTACTTC
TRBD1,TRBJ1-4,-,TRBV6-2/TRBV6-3,CASSYGTGDEKLFF,TGTGCCAGCAGTTACGGGACAGGGGATGAAAAACTGTTTTTT
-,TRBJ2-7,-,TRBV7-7,CASSLAAGPYEQYF,TGTGCTAGCAGCTTAGCAGCAGGGCCCTACGAGCAGTACTTC
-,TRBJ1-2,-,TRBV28,CASRKGTYYGYTF,TGTGCCAGCAGGAAGGGGACCTACTATGGCTACACCTTC
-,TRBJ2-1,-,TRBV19,CASSSGTPAYSYNEQFF,TGTGCCAGTAGTTCAGGGACTCCAGCTTACTCCTACAATGAGCAGTTCTTC
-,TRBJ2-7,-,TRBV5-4,CASSLTGLGEQYF,TGTGCCAGCAGCTTGACAGGCTTGGGAGAGCAGTACTTC
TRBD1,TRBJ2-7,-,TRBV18,CASSPTGMSYEQYF,TGTGCCAGCTCACCGACAGGGATGTCCTACGAGCAGTACTTC
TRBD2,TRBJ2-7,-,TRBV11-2,CASSPSGIYEQYF,TGTGCCAGCAGCCCCAGCGGGATCTACGAGCAGTACTTC
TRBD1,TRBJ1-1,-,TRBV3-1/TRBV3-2,CASSQPDRGTEAFF,TGTGCCAGCAGCCAACCAGACAGGGGAACTGAAGCTTTCTTT
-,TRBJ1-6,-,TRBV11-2,CASSLETGTSLHF,TGTGCCAGCAGCTTAGAGACCGGGACGTCCCTCCACTTT
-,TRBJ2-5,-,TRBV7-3,CASSLDSQETQYF,TGTGCCAGCAGCTTAGACAGTCAAGAGACCCAGTACTTC
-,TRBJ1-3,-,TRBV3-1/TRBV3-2,CASSQAGDTIYF,TGTGCCAGCAGCCAAGCGGGGGACACCATATATTTT
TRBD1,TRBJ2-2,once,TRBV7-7,CASSRQGVTGELFF,TGTGCCAGCAGCCGACAGGGAGTGACCGGGGAGCTGTTTTTT
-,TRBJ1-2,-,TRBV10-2,CASAPNTEATPSWVPYTF,-
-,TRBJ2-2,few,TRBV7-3,CASSPSVTGELFF,TGTGCCAGCAGCCCGAGTGTAACCGGGGAGCTGTTTTTT
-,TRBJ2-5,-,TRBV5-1,CASSTWTVQETQYF,TGCGCCAGCAGCACTTGGACAGTGCAAGAGACCCAGTACTTC
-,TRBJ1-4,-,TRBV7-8,CASSPYMGGKLFF,TGTGCCAGCAGCCCATATATGGGTGGAAAACTGTTTTTT
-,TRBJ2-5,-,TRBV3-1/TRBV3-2,CASSQRAGGETQYF,TGTGCCAGCAGCCAAAGGGCAGGGGGGGAGACCCAGTACTTC
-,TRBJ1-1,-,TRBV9,CASSAQTGGTEAFF,TGTGCCAGCAGCGCCCAAACGGGAGGGACTGAAGCTTTCTTT
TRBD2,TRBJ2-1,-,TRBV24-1,CATSGAGGSYNEQFF,TGTGCCACCAGCGGGGCGGGAGGGTCCTACAATGAGCAGTTCTTC
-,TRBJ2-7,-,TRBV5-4,CASSPESGESYAQYF,TGTGCCAGCAGCCCAGAGAGTGGAGAGAGCTACGCGCAGTACTTC
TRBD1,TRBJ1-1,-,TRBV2,CACNRGTEAFF,TGTGCCTGCAACAGGGGCACTGAAGCTTTCTTT
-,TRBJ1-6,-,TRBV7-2,CASSPEMPNSPLHF,TGTGCCAGCAGCCCAGAAATGCCTAATTCACCCCTCCACTTT
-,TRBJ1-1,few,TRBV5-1,CASSLSTPSWAEAFF,TGCGCCAGCAGCTTGTCTACCCCGAGCTGGGCTGAAGCTTTCTTT
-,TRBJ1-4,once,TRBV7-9,CASTFGATNEKLFF,TGTGCCAGCACGTTCGGCGCAACTAATGAAAAACTGTTTTTT
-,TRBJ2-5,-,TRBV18,CASSPPHTFQETQYF,TGTGCCAGCTCACCACCTCACACCTTCCAAGAGACCCAGTACTTC
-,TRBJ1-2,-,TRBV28,CASSQGLLFYGYTF,TGTGCCAGCAGCCAGGGACTTTTATTCTATGGCTACACCTTC
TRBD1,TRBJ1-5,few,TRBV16,CASSPSTGNQPQHF,TGTGCCAGCAGCCCCTCGACAGGGAATCAGCCCCAGCATTTT
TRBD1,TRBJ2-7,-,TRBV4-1,CASSPGQGGLGEQYF,TGCGCCAGCAGCCCTGGACAGGGGGGCTTGGGCGAGCAGTACTTC
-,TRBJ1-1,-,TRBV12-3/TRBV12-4,CASSLRQNTEAFF,TGTGCCAGCAGTTTAAGGCAGAACACTGAAGCTTTCTTT
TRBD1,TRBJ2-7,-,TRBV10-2,CATNPGQGSSYEQYF,TGCGCCACCAATCCGGGACAGGGGAGCTCCTACGAGCAGTACTTC
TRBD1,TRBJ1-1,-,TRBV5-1,CASSFRQGLNTEAFF,TGCGCCAGCAGCTTTCGACAGGGACTGAACACTGAAGCTTTCTTT
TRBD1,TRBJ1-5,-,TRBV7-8,CASSSRDRASYSNQPQHF,TGTGCCAGCAGCTCCCGGGACAGAGCCTCATATAGCAATCAGCCCCAGCATTTT
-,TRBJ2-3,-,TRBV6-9,CASSYTQDTQYF,TGTGCCAGCAGTTACACGCAAGATACGCAGTATTTT
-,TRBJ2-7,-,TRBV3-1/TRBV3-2,CASSQTFSSYEQYF,TGTGCCAGCAGCCAGACGTTCAGCTCCTACGAGCAGTACTTC
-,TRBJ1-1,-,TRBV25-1,CASRPGHLLGTEAFF,TGTGCCAGCAGACCGGGACATCTTTTGGGAACTGAAGCTTTCTTT
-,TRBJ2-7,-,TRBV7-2,CASSHPGNEQYF,TGTGCCAGCAGCCACCCGGGGAACGAGCAGTACTTC
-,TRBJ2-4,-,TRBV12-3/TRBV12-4,CASSFRGRDIQYF,TGTGCCAGCAGTTTCAGGGGAAGGGACATTCAGTACTTC
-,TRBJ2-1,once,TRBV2,CASSEVGSSGQFF,TGTGCCAGCAGTGAAGTTGGGTCGTCAGGGCAGTTCTTC
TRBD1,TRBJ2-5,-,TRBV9,CASSGLGQGQETQYF,TGTGCCAGCAGTGGTCTGGGACAGGGGCAAGAGACCCAGTACTTC
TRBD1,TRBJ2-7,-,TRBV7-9,CASSPSPGTGFEQFGEQYF,TGTGCCAGCAGCCCCAGTCCCGGGACAGGGTTTGAACAGTTTGGCGAGCAGTACTTC
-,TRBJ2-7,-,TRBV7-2,CASSLQGVEQYF,TGTGCCAGCAGCCTCCAAGGGGTCGAGCAGTACTTC
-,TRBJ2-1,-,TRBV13,CASSLNRVEQFF,TGTGCCAGCAGCTTGAATCGGGTCGAGCAGTTCTTC
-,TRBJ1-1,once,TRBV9,CASSVDGLGHTEAFF,TGTGCCAGCAGCGTAGATGGCCTAGGGCACACTGAAGCTTTCTTT
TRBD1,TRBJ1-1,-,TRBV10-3,CAISGGKTGGGGTEAFF,TGTGCCATCAGTGGAGGGAAGACAGGGGGCGGGGGCACTGAAGCTTTCTTT
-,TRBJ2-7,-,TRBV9,CASSRTASYEQYF,TGTGCCAGCAGCCGTACCGCCTCCTACGAGCAGTACTTC
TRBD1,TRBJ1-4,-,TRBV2,CASSPQGGEKLFF,TGTGCCAGCAGTCCACAGGGGGGTGAAAAACTGTTTTTT
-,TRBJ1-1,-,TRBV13,CASSFGWTEAFF,TGTGCCAGCAGCTTCGGATGGACTGAAGCTTTCTTT
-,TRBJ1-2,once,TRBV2,CASSELAGAEGYTF,TGTGCCAGCAGTGAACTAGCAGGGGCAGAGGGCTACACCTTC
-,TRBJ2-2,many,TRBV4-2,CASSQQSGEWTGELFF,TGTGCCAGCAGCCAACAGTCGGGAGAGTGGACCGGGGAGCTGTTTTTT
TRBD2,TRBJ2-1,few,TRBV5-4,CASSLGGLAGIEQFF,TGTGCCAGCAGCTTGGGAGGACTAGCGGGGATTGAGCAGTTCTTC
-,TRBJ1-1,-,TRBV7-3,CASSFTGGTEAFF,TGTGCCAGCAGCTTTACGGGGGGCACTGAAGCTTTCTTT
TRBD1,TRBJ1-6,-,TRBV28,CASRQDRSSYNSPLHF,TGTGCCAGCAGACAGGACAGGAGCTCCTATAATTCACCCCTCCACTTT
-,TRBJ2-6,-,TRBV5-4,CASSLNRGGSGANVLTF,TGTGCCAGCAGCTTGAACAGGGGAGGATCTGGGGCCAACGTCCTGACTTTC